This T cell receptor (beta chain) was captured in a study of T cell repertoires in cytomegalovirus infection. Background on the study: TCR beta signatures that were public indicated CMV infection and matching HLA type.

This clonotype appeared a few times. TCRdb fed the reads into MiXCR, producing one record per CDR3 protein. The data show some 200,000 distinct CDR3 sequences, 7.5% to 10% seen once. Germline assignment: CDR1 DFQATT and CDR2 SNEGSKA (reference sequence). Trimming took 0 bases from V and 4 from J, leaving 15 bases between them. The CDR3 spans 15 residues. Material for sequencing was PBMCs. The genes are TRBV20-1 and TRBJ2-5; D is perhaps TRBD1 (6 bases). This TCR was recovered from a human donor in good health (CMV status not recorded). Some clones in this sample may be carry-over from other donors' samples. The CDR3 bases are TGCAGTGCTAGAGATCCGCTGGGGGCGGGAGAGACCCAGTACTTC. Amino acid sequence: CSARDPLGAGETQYF.